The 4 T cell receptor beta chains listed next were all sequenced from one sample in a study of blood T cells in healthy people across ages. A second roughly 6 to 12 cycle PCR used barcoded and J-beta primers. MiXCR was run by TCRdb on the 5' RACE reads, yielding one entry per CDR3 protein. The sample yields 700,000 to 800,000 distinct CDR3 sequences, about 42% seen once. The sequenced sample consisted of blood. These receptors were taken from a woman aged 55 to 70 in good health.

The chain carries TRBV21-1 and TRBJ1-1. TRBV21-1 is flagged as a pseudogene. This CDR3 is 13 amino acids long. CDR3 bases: TGTGCCAGCAGCAAAGGGAGGGGTACTGAAGCTTTCTTT. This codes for CASSKGRGTEAFF.

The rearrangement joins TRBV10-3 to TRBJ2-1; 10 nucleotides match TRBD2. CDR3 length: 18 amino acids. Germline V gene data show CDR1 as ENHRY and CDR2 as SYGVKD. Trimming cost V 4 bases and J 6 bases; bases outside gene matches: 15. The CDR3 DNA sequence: TGTGCCATCAGTGCCTTCGTCGTGTCTAGCGGGGGTGGCAATGAGCAGTTCTTC. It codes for CAISAFVVSSGGGNEQFF.

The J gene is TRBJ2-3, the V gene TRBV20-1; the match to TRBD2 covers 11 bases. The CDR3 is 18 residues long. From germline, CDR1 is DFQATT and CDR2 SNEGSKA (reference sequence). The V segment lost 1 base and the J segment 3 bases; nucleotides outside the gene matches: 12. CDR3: CSARGAKLAGGPTDTQYF. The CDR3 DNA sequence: TGCAGTGCTAGAGGGGCCAAGTTAGCGGGGGGGCCGACAGATACGCAGTATTTT.

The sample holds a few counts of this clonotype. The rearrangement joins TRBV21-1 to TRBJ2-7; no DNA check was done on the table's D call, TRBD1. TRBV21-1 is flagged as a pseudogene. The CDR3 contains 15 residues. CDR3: CASSKTPPGYYEQYF. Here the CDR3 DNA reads TGTGCCAGCAGCAAGACCCCGCCGGGTTACTACGAGCAGTACTTC.